One and the same sample provided the 2 T cell receptor beta chains below, sequenced in a study of identical twins. MiXCR, run by TCRdb on the 5' RACE reads, gives a single entry per CDR3 protein. The table shows around 240,000 distinct CDR3 sequences, with around 6.6% occurring only once. Separately, the same data were catalogued under a study of yellow fever vaccine responses in identical twins.

The sample taken for sequencing was memory (CD45RO+) T cells sorted from blood. The receptors here all came from a young woman in good health.

The chain combines TRBV20-1 with TRBJ2-1; D is ambiguous. This CDR3 has 13 residues. The V gene's germline CDR1 is DFQATT and CDR2 SNEGSKA (reference sequence). Trimming shortened V by 1 base and J by 2 bases, and 6 bases separated the two germline ends. The CDR3 spells CSARGSPYNEQFF. The DNA of the CDR3 is TGCAGTGCTAGAGGGTCCCCCTACAATGAGCAGTTCTTC.

CDR3 nucleotide sequence: TGTGCCAGCAGCTTAGAAGGGGCCCTAACCGGCTCTGGGGCCAACGTCCTGACTTTC. Protein: CASSLEGALTGSGANVLTF. The gene calls are TRBV7-8 and TRBJ2-6; D might be TRBD1 (5 bases). The CDR3 totals 19 residues. Per germline, CDR1 SGHVS and CDR2 FQNEAQ. V lost 1 base, J lost 0 bases, and 16 bases lay in between.